This T cell receptor (beta chain) comes out of a study of CD8 T cells in cerebrospinal fluid in Alzheimer's disease. No participant had an acute infectious disease, and all were physically fit. For this clonotype: The antigen remains unidentified.

The V gene's germline CDR1 is SGHAT and CDR2 FQDESV (reference sequence). CDR3 length: 18 amino acids. Whole-study results and caveats: Expanded clones of at least 3% were commoner in Alzheimer's patients than healthy subjects. Alzheimer's patients were not enriched for EBV-specific clones, which were not the most expanded.

TCRdb reprocessed the 10x single-cell sequencing reads and keeps a single row for each CDR3 protein, giving no DNA. This sample's table has around 1,200 distinct CDR3 sequences. The source is a human donor with Parkinson's disease. The rearrangement uses TRBV11-1 and TRBJ1-2; TCRdb's D call of TRBD1 is untestable without DNA. Source material: cerebrospinal fluid. CDR3 region: CASSKWDRVFHSNYGYTF.